Listed here are 21 T cell receptor beta chains from one sample, sequenced in a study of CD8 T cells in ankylosing spondylitis. The study, taken as a whole, reports: A TCR beta motif of 8 or 9 highly homologous variants appeared characteristic of ankylosing spondylitis blood.

TCRdb re-called the 5' RACE reads through MiXCR, storing one row per CDR3 protein. Of 130,000 or so distinct CDR3 sequences listed, roughly 15% were seen once; the top ten hold 30% to 35%. These receptors have no known antigen. The sequencing sample was made of blood, either unsorted or a sorted T cell fraction (not recorded which). These receptors all come from a male donor with ankylosing spondylitis.

In this sample, this clonotype turned up a few times. The chain combines TRBV7-9 with TRBJ2-2; D is perhaps TRBD2 (5 bases). The CDR3 has 16 residues. CDR1 is SEHNR and CDR2 is FQNEAQ in the germline V gene (reference sequence). The V end was cut by 3 bases, the J end by 4 bases, with 15 bases between. CDR3 loop: CASSFPSRAPTGELFF. Here the CDR3 DNA reads TGTGCCAGCAGCTTTCCTTCGCGGGCACCCACCGGGGAGCTGTTTTTT.

The table lists this clonotype with a few counts. This chain joins TRBV27 and TRBJ1-5, with D possibly being TRBD1 (5 bases). Trimming removed 5 bases at V and 2 bases at J, with 10 bases between. Germline loops: CDR1 MNHEY, CDR2 SMNVEV (reference sequence). This CDR3 is 14 amino acids long. CDR3 in amino acids: CASSRGSGNQPQHF. The CDR3 bases are TGTGCCAGCAGTCGGGGGAGCGGCAATCAGCCCCAGCATTTT.

This clonotype has more than one count but fewer than ten. The rearrangement links TRBV27 to TRBJ2-7; TRBD2 agrees at 14 bases. In germline, CDR1 is MNHEY, CDR2 SMNVEV (reference sequence). The CDR3 loop spans 16 amino acids. J gave up 5 bases and V 3 bases, and 6 bases lay outside the gene matches. Here the CDR3 reads CASSFAGLAGDDEQYF. The CDR3, as DNA: TGTGCCAGCAGTTTCGCGGGACTAGCGGGAGATGACGAGCAGTACTTC.

This clonotype was seen more than once but under ten times. The chain recombines TRBV27 with TRBJ2-3; TRBD2 matches 15 bases. Germline assignment: CDR1 MNHEY and CDR2 SMNVEV (reference sequence). CDR3 length: 15 residues. V lost 5 bases to trimming and J lost 5 bases; unmatched junction nucleotides: 2. The CDR3 DNA reads as TGTGCCAGCAGTAAGGGACTAGCGGGAGGAGATACGCAGTATTTT. The encoded protein is CASSKGLAGGDTQYF.

This clonotype appeared a few times. The rearrangement uses TRBV6-2 or TRBV6-3 and TRBJ2-7; weak D call: TRBD1 (6 bases). The CDR3 sequence is 16 residues long. V was trimmed by 6 bases and J by 0 bases, leaving 18 bases between them. Germline-derived CDR1 and CDR2 are MNHEY and SVGEGT. The CDR3 DNA reads TGTGCCAGCAGCCTCCCGGACAGAGGAAGCTCCTACGAGCAGTACTTC. It translates to CASSLPDRGSSYEQYF.

In its sample, this clonotype was seen a few times. This CDR3 is CASSYSLDYYEQYF. CDR3 bases: TGTGCCAGCAGTTACTCATTAGACTACTACGAGCAGTACTTC. V gene TRBV6-5 combines with J gene TRBJ2-7; maybe TRBD2 (5 bases). Germline V gene data show CDR1 as MNHEY and CDR2 as SVGAGI. The V gene lost 0 bases and the J gene lost 3 bases, with 9 bases spanning the gap. This CDR3 contains 14 residues.

The chain links TRBV9 to TRBJ2-3; 12 nucleotides align to TRBD2. Germline-derived CDR1 and CDR2 are SGDLS and YYNGEE. Trimming removed 2 bases from V and 2 bases from J; junction bases left unmatched: 9. The CDR3 is 18 residues long. The CDR3 sequence is CASSVGTSGPFYTDTQYF. The CDR3 DNA reads TGTGCCAGCAGCGTCGGGACTAGCGGGCCTTTTTACACAGATACGCAGTATTTT.

This clonotype has a count of ten or more. The J gene is TRBJ2-7, the V gene TRBV5-6; D is unclear. V shed 2 bases and J shed 0 bases, with 3 bases lying between them. Germline CDR1 and CDR2: SGHDT and YYEEEE. This CDR3 has 12 residues. The CDR3 is CASSFSSYEQYF. CDR3 nucleotide sequence: TGTGCCAGCAGCTTTAGCTCCTACGAGCAGTACTTC.

This clonotype was seen a handful of times. The V call is TRBV6-2 or TRBV6-3, the J call TRBJ1-5; 7 bases line up with TRBD1. The CDR3 has 18 amino acids. Germline CDR1 MNHEY, CDR2 SVGEGT. V shed 5 bases, J shed 0 bases, and the junction held 13 bases outside the gene matches. CDR3 nucleotides: TGTGCCAGCAGTCGCCGGAAGGGACAGATTAATAGCAATCAGCCCCAGCATTTT. It codes for CASSRRKGQINSNQPQHF.

V gene TRBV12-3 or TRBV12-4 combines with J gene TRBJ1-2, with D tentatively TRBD1 (6 bases). The germline V and J ends were trimmed by 6 bases and 3 bases, with 14 bases remaining between them. This CDR3 has 14 residues. The DNA of the CDR3 is TGTGCCAGCAGCCGTGGGGGGCCCCACTATGGCTACACCTTC. As protein: CASSRGGPHYGYTF.

This clonotype was seen more than once but under ten times. The chain recombines TRBV4-1 with TRBJ2-1; D is perhaps TRBD2 (6 bases). There are 16 residues in the CDR3. The germline V gene has CDR1 MGHRA and CDR2 YSYEKL. V lost 0 bases, J lost 3 bases, and 12 bases lay in between. The CDR3 region is CASSQDFGRGYNEQFF. The CDR3 nucleotides are TGCGCCAGCAGCCAAGATTTCGGGAGAGGCTACAATGAGCAGTTCTTC.

The rearrangement joins TRBV7-8 to TRBJ2-7, with TRBD1 matching 7 bases. The junction had 14 bases not matched to a gene; V was cut back by 4 bases and J by 2 bases. Germline CDR1 reads SGHVS; CDR2 reads FQNEAQ. This CDR3 is built from 17 residues. The CDR3 DNA sequence: TGTGCCAGCAGCTCTATGGGGGACAGTGAAAGGCCCTACGAGCAGTACTTC. Translated, it gives CASSSMGDSERPYEQYF.

The chain uses TRBV3-1 and TRBJ1-1; D call uncertain. Germline CDR1 LGHDT, CDR2 YNNKEL (reference sequence). This CDR3 is 16 amino acids long. V lost 4 bases and J lost 0, with 15 bases in between. The CDR3 DNA sequence: TGTGCCAGCAGCCCAAGAGGACGTAGCATGAACACTGAAGCTTTCTTT. Translation: CASSPRGRSMNTEAFF.

This clonotype came up a few times. The genes are TRBV11-3 and TRBJ2-2; 7 bases line up with TRBD2. With V trimmed by 5 bases and J by 5 bases, 8 bases remained unmatched. Germline V gene sequence: CDR1 SGHNT, CDR2 YENEEA. The CDR3 covers 15 residues. The CDR3 DNA is TGTGCCAGCAGCCCCAGGGAGGGGAGGACCGGGGAGCTGTTTTTT. It specifies CASSPREGRTGELFF.

This clonotype was counted a few times. The chain couples TRBV20-1 to TRBJ2-5, with D hard to call. The CDR3 spans 15 residues. The germline CDR1 and CDR2 sequences are DFQATT and SNEGSKA (reference sequence). The germline V and J ends were trimmed by 0 bases and 1 base, with 12 bases remaining between them. CDR3 loop: CSARDYKASQETQYF. The CDR3 nucleotides are TGCAGTGCTAGAGATTATAAGGCCAGCCAAGAGACCCAGTACTTC.

The table lists this clonotype with a few counts. V and J are TRBV12-3 or TRBV12-4 and TRBJ2-1; D unclear. Trimming removed 6 bases from V and 9 bases from J, with 21 bases in between. The length of the CDR3 is 15 residues. In DNA, the CDR3 is TGTGCCAGCAGGGCCGACTTGAGCCGGTTGGGTGAGCAGTTCTTC. Protein product: CASRADLSRLGEQFF.

This clonotype was observed a few times. The chain carries TRBV4-1 and TRBJ2-7, with 7 positions matching TRBD1. Losses at the gene ends were 0 bases for V and 3 bases for J; bases not matched to a gene: 5. This CDR3 spans 15 amino acids. Germline CDR1 and CDR2: MGHRA and YSYEKL. The CDR3 sequence is CASSQERGQYYEQYF. The CDR3 DNA is TGCGCCAGCAGCCAAGAAAGGGGACAGTACTACGAGCAGTACTTC.

This clonotype occurred a few times. V usage is TRBV4-1 and J usage is TRBJ2-6, with TRBD1 identical over 8 bases. Germline loops: CDR1 MGHRA, CDR2 YSYEKL. Trimming at V came to 4 bases and at J to 3 bases, leaving 2 bases not matched to a gene. This CDR3 spans 15 amino acids. This CDR3 reads CASSPRGLGANVLTF. The CDR3 bases are TGCGCCAGCAGCCCCAGGGGGCTTGGGGCCAACGTCCTGACTTTC.

This clonotype was observed a handful of times. The chain links TRBV7-9 to TRBJ2-7; a possible D gene is TRBD1 (5 bases). CDR1 and CDR2 from the germline V gene are SEHNR and FQNEAQ (reference sequence). This CDR3 is 14 amino acids long. V dropped 2 bases and J dropped 2 bases, with 10 bases sitting between them. CDR3 protein: CASSLSGKTYEQYF. The CDR3 DNA reads TGTGCCAGCAGCTTATCAGGGAAGACCTACGAGCAGTACTTC. The variable domain in full, completed from reference TRBV7-9 and TRBJ2-7, reads DTGVSQNPRHKITKRGQNVTFRCDPISEHNRLYWYRQTLGQGPEFLTYFQNEAQLEKSRLLSDRFSAERPKGSFSTLEIQRTEQGDSAMYLCASSLSGKTYEQYFGPGTRLTVT.

This clonotype was observed a handful of times. The chain has TRBV2 and TRBJ1-5; the D gene is possibly TRBD1 (5 bases). In germline, CDR1 is SNHLY, CDR2 FYNNEI. The CDR3 contains 13 residues. V was pared by 7 bases and J by 7 bases, with 14 bases between. The CDR3 DNA reads as TGTGCCAGCATGCGGGGGGTCGGGCAGCCCCAGCATTTT. Its translation is CASMRGVGQPQHF. The full variable domain, its missing parts supplied by reference TRBV2 and TRBJ1-5, is EPEVTQTPSHQVTQMGQEVILRCVPISNHLYFYWYRQILGQKVEFLVSFYNNEISEKSEIFDDQFSVERPDGSNFTLKIRSTKLEDSAMYFCASMRGVGQPQHFGDGTRLSIL.

In this sample, this clonotype turned up once. The V gene is TRBV6-1, the J gene TRBJ1-1, with D uncertain. Trimming removed 2 bases from V and 0 bases from J, with 13 bases in between. The CDR3 has 16 residues. Germline lookup yields CDR1 MNHNS and CDR2 SASEGT. The CDR3 DNA reads as TGTGCCAGCAGTGAAAGGTACACCCTCATGAACACTGAAGCTTTCTTT. It codes for CASSERYTLMNTEAFF.